The 2 T cell receptor beta chains below were found in one sample sequenced in a study of blood T cell repertoires in COVID-19. Sequencing used immunoSEQ multiplex PCR; TCRdb keeps in-frame clones, though not all of them. Counted here are 65,000 or so clones, about 92% occurring once; the ten biggest clones make up 0.95% to 1.5%. The sample was peripheral blood. The receptors derive from a man in his sixties with acute or convalescent COVID-19.

The rearrangement joins TRBV11-2 to TRBJ2-7; D is perhaps TRBD1 (5 bases). The CDR3 loop spans 15 amino acids. V was shortened by 0 bases and J by 1 base, with 10 bases between the two germline ends. Germline assignment: CDR1 SGHAT and CDR2 FQNNGV. The CDR3 is CASSLEFDRSYEQYF. For the CDR3, the DNA is TGTGCCAGCAGCTTAGAGTTTGACAGATCCTACGAGCAGTACTTC.

This clone was recorded only once. This chain uses TRBV19 with TRBJ2-2, with TRBD2 matching 11 bases. Germline loops: CDR1 LNHDA, CDR2 SQIVND (reference sequence). Losses at the gene ends were 5 bases for V and 6 bases for J; bases not matched to a gene: 5. CDR3 length: 15 residues. This CDR3 is CASSGSGGAPGELFF. For the CDR3, the DNA is TGTGCCAGTAGTGGTAGCGGGGGGGCCCCCGGGGAGCTGTTTTTT.